The T cell receptor beta chain described here comes from a study of blood T cell repertoires in COVID-19. CDR3 length: 13 amino acids. Germline V gene data show CDR1 as ENHRY and CDR2 as SYGVKD. The V and J ends lost 5 bases and 8 bases, in that order; junction bases with no gene match: 7. Assay: immunoSEQ multiplex PCR; the TCRdb copy retains only in-frame clones and omits some. The data contain around 470,000 clones, 89% of them seen just once; the ten biggest clones take up approximately 0.9%. This TCR derives from a man aged 18 to 30 with COVID-19, enrolled during active disease. Specimen: peripheral blood. This chain uses TRBV10-3 with TRBJ1-2, with 8 nucleotides matching TRBD1. The CDR3 DNA sequence: TGTGCCATCAGTCCAGGACAGGGCGGCGGCTACACCTTC. It yields the protein CAISPGQGGGYTF.